This T cell receptor (beta chain) was sequenced in a study of OX40 agonist ivuxolimab in advanced cancers. Study-level information: Enrollees could have had prior anti-PD-1, anti-PD-L1 or anti-CTLA-4 therapy, which about 40% had received.

Blood was sampled at baseline, cycle 4 day 1, and cycle 7 day 1. Clones were sequenced by immunoSEQ multiplex PCR, and TCRdb holds only the in-frame ones, with some missing. The table has tens of thousands of clones, roughly 86% seen once. Trimming pared 1 base from V and 3 bases from J, leaving 11 bases between. The CDR3 sequence is 15 residues long. Germline V gene data show CDR1 as PRHDT and CDR2 as FYEKMQ (reference sequence). The chain combines TRBV13 with TRBJ2-3, with D hard to call. This sequence originates from an adult with an advanced solid tumor such as melanoma, head and neck, liver or kidney cancer. Sample: CD4+ or CD8+ T cells sorted from blood, taken in a trial of the OX40 agonist ivuxolimab. The CDR3 region is CASSLAGPLTDTQYF. CDR3 nucleotides: TGTGCCAGCAGCTTAGCGGGCCCCCTGACAGATACGCAGTATTTT.